The entry below gives a single TCR beta chain sequence along with its context. Its antigen is undetermined. Trimming removed 1 base at V and 3 bases at J, with 13 bases between. Germline CDR1 SGHRS, CDR2 YFSETQ. This CDR3 is 15 amino acids long. The second PCR ran roughly 6 to 11 cycles with a sample-barcoded 5' primer and J-beta primers. The template-switch adaptor, which had 12 random nucleotides, put a tag on each cDNA molecule. Via MiXCR, TCRdb re-called the 5' RACE reads, giving one row per CDR3 protein. Here the sample spans some 760,000 distinct CDR3 sequences, approximately 25% being singletons. The data originate from a study of blood T cells in healthy people across ages. General study points: No conclusive comparison of naive versus antigen-experienced cells was possible with unsorted PBMCs.

The authors isolated at least 6.5 million PBMCs per sample. The same data also went into a second study, on T cells of mothers and their children. This second report adds: Similar effects of thymic selection on TCR recombination output were recorded in related and unrelated pairs.

Specimen: blood. V and J are TRBV5-1 and TRBJ2-5; perhaps TRBD2 as D (6 bases). This receptor was taken from a boy aged 10-17 years in good health. The CDR3: CASSLQGREKETQYF. CDR3 bases: TGCGCCAGCAGCTTGCAGGGACGGGAGAAAGAGACCCAGTACTTC.